Following are 27 T cell receptor beta chains from one sample sequenced in a study of shared clonotypes between healthy human individuals. The data were produced by immunoSEQ multiplex PCR, yet TCRdb's version contains in-frame clones alone and is incomplete. Here the sample spans millions of clones, approximately 93% being singletons. The source material was naive CD4+ T cells from PBMCs. Stated subset: CD45RA+ positively selected. All receptors come from a man younger than 30 in good health. Some clones in this sample may be carry-over from other donors' samples.

This sequence joins TRBV6-5 and TRBJ2-2; 10 bases align to TRBD2. The germline V gene encodes CDR1 MNHEY and CDR2 SVGAGI. CDR3 length equals 15 residues. The J segment lost 5 bases and the V segment lost 6 bases, leaving 6 bases of the junction unmatched. The chain's CDR3 is CASSRLAGITGELFF. In nucleotides, the CDR3 is TGTGCCAGCAGCCGACTAGCGGGTATAACCGGGGAGCTGTTTTTT.

The chain combines TRBV10-3 with TRBJ2-3; D perhaps matches TRBD2 (6 bases). The CDR3 is 13 residues long. Trimming cost V 10 bases and J 3 bases, with 14 bases left between them. Germline V gene lookup returns CDR1 ENHRY and CDR2 SYGVKD. The CDR3, as DNA: TGTGCCACTCGGGAGCGAGGAACAGATACGCAGTATTTT. Translating gives CATRERGTDTQYF.

CDR3 region: CASSPYTSDRNYGYTF. The CDR3 nucleotides are TGTGCCAGCAGTCCCTACACCTCCGACAGAAACTATGGCTACACCTTC. The chain couples TRBV27 to TRBJ1-2; D is perhaps TRBD1 (5 bases). This CDR3 has 16 amino acids. The germline V gene encodes CDR1 MNHEY and CDR2 SMNVEV (reference sequence). Trimming left V 5 bases short and J 2 bases short, with 18 bases between.

The chain has TRBV7-2 and TRBJ2-5, with 11 nucleotides matching TRBD2. Losses at the gene ends were 3 bases for V and 5 bases for J; bases not matched to a gene: 8. CDR1 SGHTA and CDR2 FQGNSA come from the germline V gene. The CDR3 is 16 amino acids. CDR3 in amino acids: CASSFTSGSYDETQYF. The CDR3 DNA sequence: TGTGCCAGCAGCTTTACTAGCGGGAGTTATGACGAGACCCAGTACTTC.

With regard to this clone: Other DNA sequences of this sample code for an identical CDR3. CDR3 sequence: CASSVGLAVNTGELFF. As DNA, the CDR3 is TGTGCCAGCAGCGTTGGACTAGCGGTGAACACCGGGGAGCTGTTTTTT. This rearrangement joins TRBV9 to TRBJ2-2; 10 bases are a match to TRBD2. Germline trimming cut 2 bases from V and 1 base from J; bases unmatched to any gene: 2. This CDR3 has 16 amino acids. Germline V CDR1 and CDR2: SGDLS, YYNGEE.

The V call is TRBV9, the J call TRBJ2-1; weak D call: TRBD2 (5 bases). The CDR3 is made up of 16 amino acids. Germline lookup yields CDR1 SGDLS and CDR2 YYNGEE. Trimming stripped 0 bases from V and 0 bases from J, with 10 bases between. CDR3 loop: CASSVDLSGSYNEQFF. For the CDR3, the DNA is TGTGCCAGCAGCGTAGATTTGAGCGGCTCCTACAATGAGCAGTTCTTC. The complete variable domain, with remaining parts taken from reference TRBV9 and TRBJ2-1, reads DSGVTQTPKHLITATGQRVTLRCSPRSGDLSVYWYQQSLDQGLQFLIQYYNGEERAKGNILERFSAQQFPDLHSELNLSSLELGDSALYFCASSVDLSGSYNEQFFGPGTRLTVL.

The CDR3 sequence is CASYRVYYGYTF. The CDR3 bases are TGTGCCAGCTACAGGGTTTACTATGGCTACACCTTC. The chain combines TRBV2 with TRBJ1-2; a weak D match, TRBD1 (6 bases). V lost 8 bases to trimming and J lost 3 bases, with 10 bases between them. This CDR3 is built from 12 residues. CDR1 is SNHLY, CDR2 FYNNEI, per germline.

This chain joins TRBV7-3 and TRBJ2-1, with a possible D match to TRBD2 (6 bases). Trimming cost V 5 bases and J 4 bases, with 12 bases left between them. Germline CDR1 SGHTA, CDR2 FQGTGA. The CDR3 consists of 14 residues. In DNA form, the CDR3 reads TGTGCCAGCAGCGGAGGGAGTGGGTACAATGAGCAGTTCTTC. This codes for CASSGGSGYNEQFF.

This chain joins TRBV6-6 and TRBJ2-2, with TRBD1 matching 9 bases. CDR3 length: 16 residues. Unmatched junction bases numbered 11, after V lost 7 bases and J lost 5 bases. Germline V CDR1 and CDR2: MNHNY, SVGAGI (reference sequence). The CDR3 sequence is CASTLPGQGPTGELFF. CDR3 DNA sequence: TGTGCCAGCACCCTCCCGGGACAGGGCCCGACCGGGGAGCTGTTTTTT.

The V call is TRBV27, the J call TRBJ2-2; TRBD1 matches 9 bases. Germline CDR1 reads MNHEY; CDR2 reads SMNVEV (reference sequence). J lost 0 bases, V lost 5 bases, and 7 bases had no gene match. There are 17 residues in the CDR3. CDR3 nucleotide sequence: TGTGCCAGCAGTCTGCGTGGGACAGGGACGAACACCGGGGAGCTGTTTTTT. Its protein product is CASSLRGTGTNTGELFF.

The chain combines TRBV25-1 with TRBJ2-7; D is possibly TRBD2 (5 bases). The CDR3 sequence is 14 residues long. Germline CDR1 MGHDK, CDR2 SYGVNS. V shed 6 bases and J shed 4 bases, with 16 bases lying between them. The CDR3 here is CASRNGLKGYEQYF. CDR3 DNA: TGTGCCAGCAGAAACGGACTGAAAGGATACGAGCAGTACTTC.

This clone has a single count. The sample contains more than one DNA sequence encoding this CDR3. The DNA for the CDR3 is TGTGCCAGCAGCGTATCCCCCTCCACAGATACGCAGTATTTT. Amino acids: CASSVSPSTDTQYF. V gene TRBV9 combines with J gene TRBJ2-3; D remains ambiguous. CDR3 length: 14 residues. The germline gives CDR1 SGDLS, CDR2 YYNGEE. V gave up 1 base and J gave up 2 bases, with 8 bases separating them.

The V gene is TRBV29-1, the J gene TRBJ2-3; a possible D gene is TRBD2 (5 bases). The CDR3 extends over 13 amino acids. V was clipped by 6 bases and J by 1 base, with 11 bases between them. Germline V gene lookup returns CDR1 SQVTM and CDR2 ANQGSEA. Written as DNA, the CDR3 is TGCAGCGTCTTAGCGACCCGCACAGATACGCAGTATTTT. It yields the protein CSVLATRTDTQYF.

The chain employs TRBV5-1 and TRBJ2-1; 8 nucleotides line up with TRBD2. CDR3 size: 16 residues. CDR1 SGHRS and CDR2 YFSETQ come from the germline V gene. Unmatched junction bases numbered 6, after V lost 4 bases and J lost 0 bases. The CDR3 loop reads CASSTGGATSYNEQFF. The CDR3 DNA reads TGCGCCAGCAGCACCGGGGGGGCGACCTCCTACAATGAGCAGTTCTTC.

In this sample, this clone turned up a few times. The identical CDR3 is also encoded by other nucleotide sequences in the sample. The V gene is TRBV7-2, the J gene TRBJ2-3; D unresolved. Germline CDR1 and CDR2: SGHTA and FQGNSA. The CDR3 extends over 12 amino acids. V lost 5 bases to trimming and J lost 0 bases, with 3 bases between them. The CDR3 DNA sequence: TGTGCCAGCAGCCTTAGCACAGATACGCAGTATTTT. As protein: CASSLSTDTQYF.

The gene calls are TRBV5-4 and TRBJ2-7; 7 bases match TRBD2. Germline CDR1 reads SGHNT; CDR2 reads YYREEE (reference sequence). The CDR3 is made up of 15 amino acids. Germline trimming cut 0 bases from V and 3 bases from J; bases unmatched to any gene: 6. Here the CDR3 reads CASSLGGGLIYEQYF. CDR3 DNA sequence: TGTGCCAGCAGCTTGGGGGGGGGACTAATCTACGAGCAGTACTTC.

This chain links TRBV7-3 with TRBJ2-1; D unresolved. Between the trimmed V and J ends, which lost 5 bases and 2 bases, there was a span of 7 bases. This CDR3 comprises 13 residues. In germline, CDR1 is SGHTA, CDR2 FQGTGA. CDR3 amino acids: CASSIDPYNEQFF. CDR3 nucleotide sequence: TGTGCCAGCAGCATTGACCCCTACAATGAGCAGTTCTTC.

The V call is TRBV11-3, the J call TRBJ1-3; D not resolved. The germline V gene encodes CDR1 SGHNT and CDR2 YENEEA. This CDR3 region has 13 residues. Trimming removed 6 bases at V and 0 bases at J, with 6 bases between. This chain's CDR3 is CASSQTSGNTIYF. CDR3 DNA sequence: TGTGCCAGCAGTCAAACCTCTGGAAACACCATATATTTT.

V gene TRBV12-2 combines with J gene TRBJ1-2; the table calls TRBD1, which could not be checked here. TRBV12-2 is shown as a pseudogene. CDR3 length equals 12 residues. Here the CDR3 reads CARVGPPDGYTF. The CDR3 nucleotides are TGTGCAAGGGTGGGCCCCCCAGATGGCTACACCTTC.

In this sample, this clone turned up once. In the same sample, other DNA sequences code for this CDR3. V gene TRBV27 combines with J gene TRBJ2-3; tentatively, D is TRBD1 (6 bases). Germline CDR1 is MNHEY and CDR2 is SMNVEV (reference sequence). V lost 8 bases, J lost 6 bases, and 12 bases lay in between. The CDR3 contains 12 residues. The CDR3 is CASRTQGDTQYF. CDR3 sequence (DNA): TGTGCCAGCCGAACTCAGGGGGATACGCAGTATTTT.

The genes are TRBV28 and TRBJ2-1; perhaps TRBD2 as D (7 bases). There are 15 residues in the CDR3. CDR1 MDHEN and CDR2 SYDVKM come from the germline V gene. Trimming pared 7 bases from V and 7 bases from J, leaving 20 bases between. The CDR3 sequence is CASKQGGSWGNEQFF. The DNA of the CDR3 is TGTGCCAGCAAACAGGGCGGGAGCTGGGGGAATGAGCAGTTCTTC.

This chain joins TRBV6-5 and TRBJ1-2; no definite D call. The CDR3 spans 15 residues. Between the trimmed V and J ends, which lost 5 bases and 8 bases, there was a span of 21 bases. Germline CDR1 is MNHEY and CDR2 is SVGAGI. The CDR3 spells CASSLERSEVGGYTF. CDR3 in DNA: TGTGCCAGCAGTCTTGAACGCAGTGAGGTCGGCGGCTACACCTTC.

The J gene is TRBJ1-5, the V gene TRBV10-3; D not certain. Germline lookup yields CDR1 ENHRY and CDR2 SYGVKD. The V end lost 7 bases, the J end lost 10 bases, and 26 bases lay between the germline ends. CDR3 size: 16 residues. CDR3 loop: CAITKPPDVRINPQHF. CDR3 in DNA: TGTGCCATCACCAAACCACCAGATGTACGGATCAACCCCCAGCATTTT.

The chain employs TRBV4-1 and TRBJ1-4, with D tentatively TRBD1 (5 bases). The CDR3 consists of 16 residues. V gave up 0 bases and J gave up 5 bases, with 13 bases separating them. Germline CDR1 reads MGHRA; CDR2 reads YSYEKL. CDR3 sequence (DNA): TGCGCCAGCAGCCAAGACCAACGACAGTTCAATGAAAAACTGTTTTTT. It specifies CASSQDQRQFNEKLFF.

Written as DNA, the CDR3 is TGTGCCAGCAGCCTTAGCGGGAATGGCTACGAGCAGTACTTC. It is translated as CASSLSGNGYEQYF. The chain uses TRBV7-9 and TRBJ2-7; TRBD2 matches 8 bases. The CDR3 covers 14 residues. Per the germline V gene, CDR1 is SEHNR and CDR2 is FQNEAQ (reference sequence). The J segment lost 3 bases and the V segment lost 5 bases, leaving 6 bases of the junction unmatched.

This clone was recorded only once. V gene TRBV5-5 combines with J gene TRBJ1-2; tentatively, D is TRBD1 (5 bases). The germline V gene has CDR1 SGHKS and CDR2 YYEKEE (reference sequence). Trimming pared 0 bases from V and 8 bases from J, leaving 17 bases between. The CDR3 loop spans 15 amino acids. The CDR3 spells CASSLDAAGRGGYTF. The CDR3 coding sequence is TGTGCCAGCAGCTTGGATGCCGCGGGGCGAGGAGGCTACACCTTC.

The gene calls are TRBV12-5 and TRBJ2-5; perhaps TRBD1 as D (5 bases). Per the germline V gene, CDR1 is LGHNT and CDR2 is FRNRAP. The ends were cut back, 1 base at V and 2 bases at J, with 5 bases in the middle. The CDR3 is 13 amino acids. In DNA, the CDR3 is TGTGCTAGTGGTTTGGGACAGCAAGAGACCCAGTACTTC. This sequence encodes CASGLGQQETQYF.